The sequence of this T cell receptor beta chain was determined in a study of blood T cell repertoires in COVID-19. Study overall: The United States, Italy and Spain supplied acute and convalescent COVID-19 samples.

Generated by immunoSEQ multiplex PCR, the TCRdb table keeps only in-frame clones and is missing some. The sample carries around 250,000 clones, about 80% recorded once. Per germline, CDR1 SEHNR and CDR2 FQNEAQ (reference sequence). The ends lost 8 bases at V and 0 bases at J; junction bases unmatched: 9. CDR3 size: 17 residues. Sample: peripheral blood. The chain links TRBV7-9 to TRBJ2-6; 8 bases align to TRBD1. The source is a man between 25 and 39 years old who had recovered from COVID-19. CDR3 amino acids: CASFADRAPSGANVLTF. The CDR3 coding sequence is TGTGCCAGCTTCGCGGACAGGGCACCCTCTGGGGCCAACGTCCTGACTTTC.